This T cell receptor (beta chain) was sequenced in a study of blood T cell repertoires in COVID-19. On the study more broadly: Material from acute and convalescent COVID-19 was sourced from the United States, Italy and Spain. PBMCs, B-cell-depleted T cells, or T cells were the source of the cDNA or gDNA that made up the material.

In the source study's methods: Amplification with reference gene primers provided the estimates of nucleated cell counts. Sequenced by immunoSEQ multiplex PCR; TCRdb stores in-frame clones only, minus some. V, J and clone size are taken as reported in that table, and D and trimming were inferred from the DNA itself. The sample includes approximately 65,000 clones, approximately 79% of them seen just once. Trimming took 1 base from V and 0 from J, leaving 12 bases between them. This CDR3 is built from 16 residues. In germline, CDR1 is SGHAT, CDR2 FQNNGV. The source is a man aged 55 to 70 with acute or convalescent COVID-19. Sample: peripheral blood. The rearrangement uses TRBV11-2 and TRBJ1-1; D might be TRBD1 (5 bases). CDR3 region: CASSLAPPGLNTEAFF. DNA for the CDR3: TGTGCCAGCAGCTTAGCCCCCCCAGGGTTGAACACTGAAGCTTTCTTT.